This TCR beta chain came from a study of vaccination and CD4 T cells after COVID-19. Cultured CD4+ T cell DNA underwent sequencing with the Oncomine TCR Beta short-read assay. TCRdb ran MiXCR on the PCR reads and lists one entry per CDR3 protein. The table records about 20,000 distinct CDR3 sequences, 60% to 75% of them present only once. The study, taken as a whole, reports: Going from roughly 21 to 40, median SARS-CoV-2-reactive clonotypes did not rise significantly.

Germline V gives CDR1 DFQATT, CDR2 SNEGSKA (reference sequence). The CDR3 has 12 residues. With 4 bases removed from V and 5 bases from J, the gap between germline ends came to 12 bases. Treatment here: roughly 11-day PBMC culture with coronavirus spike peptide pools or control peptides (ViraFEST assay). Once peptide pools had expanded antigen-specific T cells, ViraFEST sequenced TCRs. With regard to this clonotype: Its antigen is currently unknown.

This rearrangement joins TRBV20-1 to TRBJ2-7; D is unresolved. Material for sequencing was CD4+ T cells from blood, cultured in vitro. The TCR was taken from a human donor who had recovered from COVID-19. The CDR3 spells CSATIARDEQYF. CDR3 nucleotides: TGCAGTGCTACCATTGCGAGAGACGAGCAGTACTTC.